This T cell receptor (beta chain) was profiled in a study of blood T cells in healthy people across ages. Broader study findings: Estimates of total diversity, which came from one million sequenced T cells, were considered to be underestimates.

The V segment lost 3 bases and the J segment 3 bases; nucleotides outside the gene matches: 10. Germline CDR1 is MNHEY and CDR2 is SMNVEV (reference sequence). This CDR3 spans 16 amino acids. PCR was performed a second time for roughly 7 to 12 cycles using a sample-barcoded 5' primer and a J-beta primer mix. TCRdb reprocessed the 5' RACE reads via MiXCR and lists one record per CDR3 protein. The sample consists of about 580,000 distinct CDR3 sequences, around 48% of them appearing once. Comment on this clonotype: Antigen specificity is unknown.

Specimen: blood. This receptor was taken from a man older than 75 in good health. The rearrangement uses TRBV27 and TRBJ2-7; 8 bases line up with TRBD2. As DNA, the CDR3 is TGTGCCAGCAGTTTTATGGGTCAGCGGGGGCACTACGAGCAGTACTTC. It codes for CASSFMGQRGHYEQYF.